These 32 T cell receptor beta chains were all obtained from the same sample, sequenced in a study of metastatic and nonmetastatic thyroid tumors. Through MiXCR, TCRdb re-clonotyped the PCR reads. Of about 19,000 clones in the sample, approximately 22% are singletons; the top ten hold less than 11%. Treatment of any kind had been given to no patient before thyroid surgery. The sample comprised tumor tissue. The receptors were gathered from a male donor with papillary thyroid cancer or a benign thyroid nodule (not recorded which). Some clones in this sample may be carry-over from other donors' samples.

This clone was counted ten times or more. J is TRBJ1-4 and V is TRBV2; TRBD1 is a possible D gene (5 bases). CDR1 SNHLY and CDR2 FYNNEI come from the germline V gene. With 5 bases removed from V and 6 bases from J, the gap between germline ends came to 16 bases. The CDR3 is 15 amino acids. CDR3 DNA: TGTGCCAGCAGTCGTTGGTCAGGGAGAGATGAAAAACTGTTTTTT. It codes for CASSRWSGRDEKLFF.

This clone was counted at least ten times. The CDR3 bases are TGCAGCGTTGAGCAGAGCACAGATACGCAGTATTTT. It codes for CSVEQSTDTQYF. This rearrangement joins TRBV29-1 to TRBJ2-3; D remains unclear. CDR3 size: 12 residues. V gave up 3 bases and J gave up 0 bases, with 4 bases separating them. Germline V gives CDR1 SQVTM, CDR2 ANQGSEA.

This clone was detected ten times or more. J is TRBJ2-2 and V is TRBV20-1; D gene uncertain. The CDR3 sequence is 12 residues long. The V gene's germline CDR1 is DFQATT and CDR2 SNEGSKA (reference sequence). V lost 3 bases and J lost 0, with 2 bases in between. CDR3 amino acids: CSARANTGELFF. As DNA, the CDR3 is TGCAGTGCTAGGGCGAACACCGGGGAGCTGTTTTTT.

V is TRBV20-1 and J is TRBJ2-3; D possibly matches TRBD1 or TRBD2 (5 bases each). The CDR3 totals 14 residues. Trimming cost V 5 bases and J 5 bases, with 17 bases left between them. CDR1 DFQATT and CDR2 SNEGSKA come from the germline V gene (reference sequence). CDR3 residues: CSARWDLRRDTQYF. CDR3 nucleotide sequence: TGCAGTGCTCGATGGGACCTTAGAAGAGATACGCAGTATTTT.

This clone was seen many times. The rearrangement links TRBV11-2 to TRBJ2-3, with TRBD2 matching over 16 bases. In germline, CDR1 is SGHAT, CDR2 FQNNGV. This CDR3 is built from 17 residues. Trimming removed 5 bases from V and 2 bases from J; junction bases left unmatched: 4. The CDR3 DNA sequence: TGTGCCAGCAGCCCCGGGACTAGCGGGAGGGTCACAGATACGCAGTATTTT. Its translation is CASSPGTSGRVTDTQYF.

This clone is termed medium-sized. The DNA for the CDR3 is TGCAGTGCTCCCTCACTAGCGGGAGGTGGAGATACGCAGTATTTT. It encodes CSAPSLAGGGDTQYF. V gene TRBV20-1 combines with J gene TRBJ2-3, with 12 bases fitting TRBD2. Germline V gene data show CDR1 as DFQATT and CDR2 as SNEGSKA (reference sequence). The CDR3 is 15 amino acids. The V segment lost 5 bases and the J segment 5 bases; nucleotides outside the gene matches: 8.

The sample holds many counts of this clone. In nucleotides, the CDR3 is TGTGCCAGCAGTAACCCAGCTTATCAGCCCCAGCATTTT. It yields the protein CASSNPAYQPQHF. The rearrangement links TRBV6-2 or TRBV6-3 to TRBJ1-5; D remains ambiguous. CDR1 and CDR2 from the germline V gene are MNHEY and SVGEGT. The CDR3 contains 13 residues. V dropped 5 bases and J dropped 5 bases, with 10 bases sitting between them.

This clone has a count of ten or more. The CDR3 here is CASSLVGNYGYTF. The DNA of the CDR3 is TGTGCCAGCAGTTTGGTCGGTAACTATGGCTACACCTTC. The chain uses TRBV27 and TRBJ1-2, with D uncertain. V lost 3 bases and J 1 base, leaving 6 bases between the germline ends. CDR3 length: 13 residues. Germline assignment: CDR1 MNHEY and CDR2 SMNVEV (reference sequence).

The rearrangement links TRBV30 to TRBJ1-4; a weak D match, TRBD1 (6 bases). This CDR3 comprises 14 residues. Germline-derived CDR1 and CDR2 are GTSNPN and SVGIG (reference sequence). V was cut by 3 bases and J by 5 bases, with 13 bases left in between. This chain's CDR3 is CAWSQDSANEKLFF. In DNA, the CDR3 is TGTGCCTGGAGCCAGGACAGCGCAAATGAAAAACTGTTTTTT.

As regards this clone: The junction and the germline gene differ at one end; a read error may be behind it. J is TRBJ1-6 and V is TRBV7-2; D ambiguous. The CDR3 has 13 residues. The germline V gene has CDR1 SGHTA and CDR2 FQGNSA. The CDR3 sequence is CARSLVWTSSLHF. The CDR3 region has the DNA TGTGCCAGAAGCTTAGTGTGGACGTCGTCCCTCCACTTT.

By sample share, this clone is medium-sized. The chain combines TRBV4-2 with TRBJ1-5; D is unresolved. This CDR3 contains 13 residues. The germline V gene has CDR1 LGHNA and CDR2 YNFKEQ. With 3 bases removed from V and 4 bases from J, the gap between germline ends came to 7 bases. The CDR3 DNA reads TGTGCCAGCAGCCAGCCGGGGAATCAGCCCCAGCATTTT. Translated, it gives CASSQPGNQPQHF.

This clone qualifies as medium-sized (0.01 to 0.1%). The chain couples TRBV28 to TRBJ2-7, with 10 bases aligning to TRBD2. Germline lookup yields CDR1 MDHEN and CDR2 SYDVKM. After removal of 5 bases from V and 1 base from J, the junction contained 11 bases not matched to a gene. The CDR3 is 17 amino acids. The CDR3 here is CASSTHLIAGGSYEQYF. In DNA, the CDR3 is TGTGCCAGCAGTACGCACTTAATAGCGGGAGGTTCCTACGAGCAGTACTTC.

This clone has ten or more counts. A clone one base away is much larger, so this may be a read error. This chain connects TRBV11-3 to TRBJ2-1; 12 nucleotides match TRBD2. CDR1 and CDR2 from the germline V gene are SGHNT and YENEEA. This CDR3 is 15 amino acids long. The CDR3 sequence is CAGSTTSGSFTEQFF. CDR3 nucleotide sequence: TGTGCCGGCAGCACGACTAGCGGGAGCTTTACTGAGCAGTTCTTC.

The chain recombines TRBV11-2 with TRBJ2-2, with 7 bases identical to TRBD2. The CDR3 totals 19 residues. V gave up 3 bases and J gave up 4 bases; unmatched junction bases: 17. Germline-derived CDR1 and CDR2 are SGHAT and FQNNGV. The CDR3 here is CASSLCFGGTGGTTGELFF. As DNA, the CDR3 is TGTGCCAGCAGCTTGTGTTTTGGCGGAACCGGGGGGACCACCGGGGAGCTGTTTTTT. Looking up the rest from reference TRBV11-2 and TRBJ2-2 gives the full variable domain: EAGVAQSPRYKIIEKRQSVAFWCNPISGHATLYWYQQILGQGPKLLIQFQNNGVVDDSQLPKDRFSAERLKGVDSTLKIQPAKLEDSAVYLCASSLCFGGTGGTTGELFFGEGSRLTVL.

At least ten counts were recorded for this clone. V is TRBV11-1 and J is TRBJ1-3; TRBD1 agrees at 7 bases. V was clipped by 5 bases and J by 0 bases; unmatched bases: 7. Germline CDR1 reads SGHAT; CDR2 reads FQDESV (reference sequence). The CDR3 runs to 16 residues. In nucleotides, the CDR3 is TGTGCCAGCAGCCCACAACAGGGGTCCTCTGGAAACACCATATATTTT. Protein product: CASSPQQGSSGNTIYF.

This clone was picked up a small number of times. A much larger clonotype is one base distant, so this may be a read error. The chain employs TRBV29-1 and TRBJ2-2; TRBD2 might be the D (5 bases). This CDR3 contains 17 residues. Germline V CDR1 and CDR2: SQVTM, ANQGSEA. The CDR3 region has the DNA TGCAGCGTCCTCGCCCCGGGAATAGGAACGAACACCGGGGAGCTGCTTTTT. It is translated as CSVLAPGIGTNTGELLF.

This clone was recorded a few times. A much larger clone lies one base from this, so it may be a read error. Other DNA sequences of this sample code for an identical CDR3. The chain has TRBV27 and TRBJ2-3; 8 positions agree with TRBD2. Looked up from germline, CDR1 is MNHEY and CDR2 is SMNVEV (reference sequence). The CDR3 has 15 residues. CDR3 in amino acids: CASSRGRTSTDTQYF. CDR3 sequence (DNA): TGTGCCAGCAGCCGGGGGCGGACTAGCACGGATACGCAGTATTTT.

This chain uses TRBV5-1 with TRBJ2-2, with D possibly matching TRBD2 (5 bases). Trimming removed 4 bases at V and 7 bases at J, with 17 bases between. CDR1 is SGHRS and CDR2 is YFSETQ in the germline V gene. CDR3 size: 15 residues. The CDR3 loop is CASSTGPSDFGELFF. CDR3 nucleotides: TGCGCCAGCAGCACCGGGCCCTCGGACTTCGGGGAGCTGTTTTTT. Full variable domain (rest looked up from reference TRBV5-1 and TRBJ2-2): KAGVTQTPRYLIKTRGQQVTLSCSPISGHRSVSWYQQTPGQGLQFLFEYFSETQRNKGNFPGRFSGRQFSNSRSEMNVSTLELGDSALYLCASSTGPSDFGELFFGEGSRLTVL.

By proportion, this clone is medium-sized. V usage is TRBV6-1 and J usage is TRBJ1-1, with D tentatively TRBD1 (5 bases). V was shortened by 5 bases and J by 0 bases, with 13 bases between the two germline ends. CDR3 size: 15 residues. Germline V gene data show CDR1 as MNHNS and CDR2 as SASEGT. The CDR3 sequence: CASSSGMGLNTEAFF. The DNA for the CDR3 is TGTGCCAGCAGTTCGGGAATGGGGCTGAACACTGAAGCTTTCTTT.

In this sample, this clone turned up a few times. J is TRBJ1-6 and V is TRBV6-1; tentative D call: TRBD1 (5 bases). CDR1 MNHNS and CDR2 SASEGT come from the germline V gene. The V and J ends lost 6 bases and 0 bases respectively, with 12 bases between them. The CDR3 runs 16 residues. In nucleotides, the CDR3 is TGTGCCAGCAGGAATTGGGGGGGCTCCTATAATTCACCCCTCCACTTT. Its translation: CASRNWGGSYNSPLHF.

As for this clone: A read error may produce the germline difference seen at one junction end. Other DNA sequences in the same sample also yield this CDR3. This CDR3 reads CASSIGIGRLGGNQPQHF. As DNA, the CDR3 is TGTGCCAGTAGTATAGGGATCGGACGCCTTGGGGGCAATCAGCCCCAACATTTT. V is TRBV19 and J is TRBJ1-5; D may be TRBD1 (6 bases). Germline V gene data show CDR1 as LNHDA and CDR2 as SQIVND (reference sequence). CDR3 length equals 18 residues.

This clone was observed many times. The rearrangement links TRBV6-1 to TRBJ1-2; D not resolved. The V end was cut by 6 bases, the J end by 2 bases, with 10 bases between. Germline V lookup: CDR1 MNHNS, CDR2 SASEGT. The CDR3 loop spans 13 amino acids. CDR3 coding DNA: TGTGCCAGCAGCTCCGGACTGAACTATGGCTACACCTTC. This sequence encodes CASSSGLNYGYTF.

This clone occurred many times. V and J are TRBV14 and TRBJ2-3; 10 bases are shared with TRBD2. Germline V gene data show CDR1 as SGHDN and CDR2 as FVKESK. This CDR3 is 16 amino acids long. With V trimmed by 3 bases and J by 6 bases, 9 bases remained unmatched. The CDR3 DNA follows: TGTGCCAGCAGCCAGAGAGCGGGAGGGCTTTCGGATACGCAGTATTTT. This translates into CASSQRAGGLSDTQYF.

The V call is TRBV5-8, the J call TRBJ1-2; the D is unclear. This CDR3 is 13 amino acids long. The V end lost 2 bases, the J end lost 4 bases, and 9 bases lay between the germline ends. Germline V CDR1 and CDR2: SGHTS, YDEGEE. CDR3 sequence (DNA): TGTGCCAGCAGCTTTGATATCTGCTATGGCTACACCTTC. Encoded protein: CASSFDICYGYTF. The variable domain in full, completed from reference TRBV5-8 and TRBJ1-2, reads EAGVTQSPTHLIKTRGQQATLRCSPISGHTSVYWYQQALGLGLQFLLWYDEGEERNRGNFPPRFSGRQFPNYSSELNVNALELEDSALYLCASSFDICYGYTFGSGTRLTVV.

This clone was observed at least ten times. In nucleotides, the CDR3 is TGTGCCACCAGCTTTTCTCGTGCCTCTGGCGATGAGCAGTTCTTC. Amino acids: CATSFSRASGDEQFF. This sequence joins TRBV15 and TRBJ2-1; no clear D gene. Looked up from germline, CDR1 is LNHNV and CDR2 is YYDKDF (reference sequence). V was pared by 5 bases and J by 8 bases, with 19 bases between. The length of the CDR3 is 15 residues.

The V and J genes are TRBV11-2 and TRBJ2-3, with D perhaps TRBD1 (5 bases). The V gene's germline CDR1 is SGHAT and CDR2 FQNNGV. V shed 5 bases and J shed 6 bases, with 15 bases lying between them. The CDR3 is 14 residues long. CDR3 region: CASSPVTVKDTQYF. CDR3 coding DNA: TGTGCCAGCAGCCCTGTGACAGTGAAGGATACGCAGTATTTT.

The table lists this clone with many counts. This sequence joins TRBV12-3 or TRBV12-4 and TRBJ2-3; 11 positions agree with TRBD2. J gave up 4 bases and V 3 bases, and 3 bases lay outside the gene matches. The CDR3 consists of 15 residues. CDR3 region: CASSLVAGGPDTQYF. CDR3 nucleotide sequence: TGTGCCAGCAGTTTGGTAGCGGGAGGGCCAGATACGCAGTATTTT.

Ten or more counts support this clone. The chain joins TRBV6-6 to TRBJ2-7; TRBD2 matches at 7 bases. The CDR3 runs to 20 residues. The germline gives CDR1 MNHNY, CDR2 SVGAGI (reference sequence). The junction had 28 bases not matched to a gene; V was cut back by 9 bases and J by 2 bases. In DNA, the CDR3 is TGTGCCAGTCGACATTTTAGGCGGGAGAGGACAAATAAAAAAACCTACGAGCAGTACTTC. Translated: CASRHFRRERTNKKTYEQYF.

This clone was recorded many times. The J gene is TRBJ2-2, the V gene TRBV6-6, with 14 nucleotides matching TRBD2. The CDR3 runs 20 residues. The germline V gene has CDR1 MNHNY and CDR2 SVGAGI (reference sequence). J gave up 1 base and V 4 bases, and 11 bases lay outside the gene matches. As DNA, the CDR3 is TGTGCCAGCAGTTCCCGTCGGACTAGCGGGAGGAGAGGGAACACCGGGGAGCTGTTTTTT. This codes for CASSSRRTSGRRGNTGELFF.

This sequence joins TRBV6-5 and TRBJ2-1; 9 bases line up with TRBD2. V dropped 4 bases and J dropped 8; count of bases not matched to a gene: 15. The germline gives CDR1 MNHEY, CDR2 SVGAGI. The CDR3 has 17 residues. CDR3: CASSSRLAGTKGDEQFF. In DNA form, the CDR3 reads TGTGCCAGCAGTTCCCGGCTAGCGGGGACGAAAGGGGATGAGCAGTTCTTC.

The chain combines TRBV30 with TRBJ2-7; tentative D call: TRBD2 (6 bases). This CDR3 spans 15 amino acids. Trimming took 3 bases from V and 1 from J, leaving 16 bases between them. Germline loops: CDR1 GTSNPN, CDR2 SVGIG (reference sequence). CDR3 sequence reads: CAWRVWGVGSYEQYF. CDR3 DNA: TGTGCCTGGAGAGTGTGGGGGGTCGGGTCCTACGAGCAGTACTTC. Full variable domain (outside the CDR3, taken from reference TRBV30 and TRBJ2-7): SQTIHQWPATLVQPVGSPLSLECTVEGTSNPNLYWYRQAAGRGLQLLFYSVGIGQISSEVPQNLSASRPQDRQFILSSKKLLLSDSGFYLCAWRVWGVGSYEQYFGPGTRLTVT.

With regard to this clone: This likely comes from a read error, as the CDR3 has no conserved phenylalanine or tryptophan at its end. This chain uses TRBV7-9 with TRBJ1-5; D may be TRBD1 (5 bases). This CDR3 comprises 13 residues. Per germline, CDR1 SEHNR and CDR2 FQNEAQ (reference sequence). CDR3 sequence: CASSPGPNPPQHL. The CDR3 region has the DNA TGTGCCAGCAGCCCGGGACCCAATCCGCCCCAGCATTTA.